Listed here are 4 T cell receptor beta chains from one sample, sequenced in a study of STAT5B mutations in CD4+ large granular lymphocyte leukemia. Clones were read by immunoSEQ multiplex PCR, and TCRdb kept only the in-frame ones, dropping some. The table records more than 30,000 clones, roughly 84% of them present only once. The sample was CD4+ T cells from blood buffy coats. Receptor source: a human donor in good health.

The chain has TRBV28 and TRBJ1-6; TRBD1 agrees at 7 bases. CDR3 length: 17 amino acids. After removal of 5 bases from V and 0 bases from J, the junction contained 7 bases not matched to a gene. Germline values: CDR1 MDHEN, CDR2 SYDVKM. The CDR3 here is CASSPPTGPSYNSPLHF. CDR3 bases: TGTGCCAGCAGTCCCCCGACAGGGCCCTCCTATAATTCACCCCTCCACTTT.

The chain carries TRBV2 and TRBJ2-5; TRBD2 is a possible D gene (6 bases). CDR1 and CDR2 from the germline V gene are SNHLY and FYNNEI. The CDR3 loop spans 12 amino acids. Trimming took off 8 bases at V and 5 bases at J, with 12 bases between the two ends. CDR3 nucleotide sequence: TGTGCCAGCGCATCAGGGAGGGAGACCCAGTACTTC. It specifies CASASGRETQYF.

CDR3: CASTRTSGRFTGELFF. CDR3 sequence (DNA): TGTGCCAGCACCAGGACTAGCGGGAGGTTCACCGGGGAGCTGTTTTTT. This rearrangement joins TRBV11-3 to TRBJ2-2, with TRBD2 identical over 14 bases. V lost 7 bases, J lost 4 bases, and 5 bases stayed unmatched. The CDR3 sequence is 16 residues long. Germline V CDR1 and CDR2: SGHNT, YENEEA.

CDR3 sequence reads: CASSLGGRAEETQYF. CDR3 in DNA: TGTGCCAGCAGCTTAGGTGGGAGGGCCGAGGAGACCCAGTACTTC. This sequence joins TRBV7-6 and TRBJ2-5, with TRBD2 matching 7 bases. The CDR3 is 15 residues long. Germline values: CDR1 SGHVS, CDR2 FNYEAQ. The trim removed 1 base at V and 5 bases at J, leaving 7 bases unmatched. The full variable domain, in which reference TRBV7-6 and TRBJ2-5 provide the parts outside the CDR3, is GAGVSQSPRYKVTKRGQDVALRCDPISGHVSLYWYRQALGQGPEFLTYFNYEAQQDKSGLPNDRFSAERPEGSISTLTIQRTEQRDSAMYRCASSLGGRAEETQYFGPGTRLLVL.